The present TCR beta chain was sequenced within a study of blood T cell repertoires in COVID-19. The wider study: Spain, Italy and the United States supplied samples that represented acute and convalescent COVID-19. Nucleic acid was either cDNA or gDNA, and it came from T cells, B-cell-depleted T cells, or PBMCs.

Method: immunoSEQ multiplex PCR; TCRdb's copy keeps in-frame clones and lacks some. The repertoire consists of 250,000 or so clones, with 88% occurring once and the leading ten covering around 1.5%. Per the germline V gene, CDR1 is MDHEN and CDR2 is SYDVKM. The V end lost 3 bases, the J end lost 0 bases, and 9 bases lay between the germline ends. The CDR3 length is 15 residues. This TCR was recovered from a man older than 75 with acute or convalescent COVID-19. Sequencing was carried out using peripheral blood. The chain has TRBV28 and TRBJ1-3, with a possible D match to TRBD1 (6 bases). CDR3 sequence (DNA): TGTGCCAGCAGTTTCAGGGGTGGCTCTGGAAACACCATATATTTT. Translating gives CASSFRGGSGNTIYF. The full variable domain, with the rest looked up from reference TRBV28 and TRBJ1-3, is DVKVTQSSRYLVKRTGEKVFLECVQDMDHENMFWYRQDPGLGLRLIYFSYDVKMKEKGDIPEGYSVSREKKERFSLILESASTNQTSMYLCASSFRGGSGNTIYFGEGSWLTVV.